This entry lists 2 T cell receptor beta chains sequenced from one sample in a study of T cells in women clearing cervical HPV infection (dated by TCRdb to the late 2010s). Library construction relied on the immunoSEQ multiplex PCR assay. This immuneACCESS table, as held by TCRdb, lists in-frame sequences with V and J called but not all clones. Of the missing ones, under half trace to an unresolved V gene in checked studies; the others have no known cause. The table for this sample lists 10,000 to 15,000 clones. Of the sample, 10% is held by the ten largest clones. The sample was blood buffy coat. The receptors stem from a woman aged 18 to 75 with a cervical HPV16 infection that either progressed to CIN3+ or cleared (not recorded which).

As concerns this clone: One end of the junction fails to match germline, which may point to a read error. With the read ending 3 residues before the CDR3 end, the germline J gene is used to fill in that end. The chain has TRBV5-1 and TRBJ1-3; the D gene is possibly TRBD1 (5 bases). The CDR3 is 14 residues long. Germline V gene lookup returns CDR1 SGHRS and CDR2 YFSETQ. The sequenced CDR3 bases are TGCGCCAGCAGCTTGGTAGGGACTGGAAACACG. Encoded protein: CASSLVGTGNT. The complete CDR3 reads CASSLVGTGNTIYF.

On this clone: The read is 3 residues too short to cover the CDR3 end, so that end is filled in from the germline J gene. The chain has TRBV7-9 and TRBJ1-2; no clear D gene. The CDR3 runs 13 residues. Per germline, CDR1 SEHNR and CDR2 FQNEAQ (reference sequence). The CDR3 bases that were read are TGTGCCAGCAGCTTAGGGGTGGGCTACGAC. Its protein product is CASSLGVGYD. Given in full, the CDR3 is CASSLGVGYDYTF.